Sequencing of this T cell receptor (beta chain) was carried out in a study of blood T cell repertoires in COVID-19. Study-wide background: T cells, B-cell-depleted T cells, or PBMCs provided the cDNA or gDNA that served as material.

The CDR3 covers 16 residues. The germline V and J ends were trimmed by 0 bases and 0 bases, with 10 bases remaining between them. CDR1 and CDR2 (germline): SGHRS, YFSETQ. Clones were read by immunoSEQ multiplex PCR, and TCRdb kept only the in-frame ones, dropping some. Of tens of thousands of clones in the sample, 80% to 90% were seen once. The chain recombines TRBV5-1 with TRBJ2-4; perhaps TRBD1 as D (6 bases). The TCR originated in a human donor in a cohort sampled during active COVID-19. Sample: peripheral blood. Here the CDR3 reads CASSLAGAGAKNIQYF. CDR3 bases: TGCGCCAGCAGCTTGGCAGGGGCTGGAGCCAAAAACATTCAGTACTTC.